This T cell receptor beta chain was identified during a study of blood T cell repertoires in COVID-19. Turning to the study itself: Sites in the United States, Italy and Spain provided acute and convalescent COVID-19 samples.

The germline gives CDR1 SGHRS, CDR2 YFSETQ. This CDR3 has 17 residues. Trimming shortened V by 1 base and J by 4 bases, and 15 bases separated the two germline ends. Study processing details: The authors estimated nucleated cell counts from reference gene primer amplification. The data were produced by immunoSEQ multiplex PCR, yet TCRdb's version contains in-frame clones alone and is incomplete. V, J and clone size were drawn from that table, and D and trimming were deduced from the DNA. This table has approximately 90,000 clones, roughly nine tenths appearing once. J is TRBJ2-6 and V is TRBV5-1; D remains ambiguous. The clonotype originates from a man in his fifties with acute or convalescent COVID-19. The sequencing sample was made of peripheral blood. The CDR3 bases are TGCGCCAGCAGCTTGTTGGTCAGCGCGGCGGGGGCCAACGTCCTGACTTTC. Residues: CASSLLVSAAGANVLTF.